This T cell receptor beta chain was captured by sequencing in a study of CXCR3 chemokines and chemotherapy response in bladder cancer. Comments on this clonotype: Only one base separates this from a far larger clonotype, so it likely reflects a read error.

TCRdb used MiXCR to reprocess the PCR reads, holding one entry per CDR3 protein. The sample has about 5,000 distinct CDR3 sequences; around 14% are singletons. This CDR3 spans 16 amino acids. With V trimmed by 3 bases and J by 0 bases, 5 bases remained unmatched. This TCR came from a human donor with bladder cancer that responded to neoadjuvant chemotherapy. This sequence joins TRBV5-3 and TRBJ2-1; 8 nucleotides align to TRBD2. TRBV5-3 is filed as an ORF, its function uncertain. Sample collection was performed from a patient whose treatment included neoadjuvant chemotherapy. DNA of the CDR3: TGTGCCAGAAGCTCCGGGAGCGGGAGCTCCTACAATGAGCAGTTCTTC. This translates into CARSSGSGSSYNEQFF.